These 16 T cell receptor delta chains were sequenced from one sample in a study of gamma-delta T cells after stem cell transplantation. TCRdb reapplied CATT to the RT-PCR reads. The repertoire holds 1,200 or so delta-chain clones, with 3.6% as singletons. The specimen was gamma-delta T cells. The receptors shown here come from a human donor. It is not recorded whose cells these are; they may come from a transplant donor.

The table lists this clone with a few counts. This likely reflects a read error, since a far larger clone is one base away. The sample carries other DNA sequences with the same CDR3. Written as DNA, the CDR3 is TGTGCCTGTGAAACCCTGGGGGATATTTACACCGATAAACTCATCTTC. This translates into CACETLGDIYTDKLIF. The chain combines TRDV2 with TRDJ1; 10 bases align to TRDD3. The CDR3 sequence is 16 residues long. Per the germline V gene, CDR1 is GEAIGNYY and CDR2 is EKD.

This clone was seen more than once but under ten times. The TCRdb record carries a much larger clone's protein, which differs from this DNA's translation at residue 4; a read error is the likely cause, and the protein listed here is the DNA translation. J is TRDJ2 and V is TRDV2, with D unresolved. Germline CDR1 is GEAIGNYY and CDR2 is EKD. CDR3 size: 16 residues. V lost 6 bases, J lost 8 bases, and 24 bases lay in between. The CDR3 loop reads CACKQVGTEDWAQLFF. CDR3 nucleotide sequence: TGTGCCTGTAAGCAGGTGGGTACTGAAGATTGGGCACAACTCTTCTTT.

As for this clone: TCRdb attributes to this sequence the protein of a much larger clone, which differs from the DNA translation at residue 4; a read error is likely, and the protein displayed is translated from the DNA. The chain is built from TRDV2 and TRDJ1; TRDD3 matches at 8 bases. Trimming removed 5 bases from V and 0 bases from J; junction bases left unmatched: 13. This CDR3 region has 17 residues. Looked up from germline, CDR1 is GEAIGNYY and CDR2 is EKD. CDR3 coding DNA: TGTGCCTGTGGCACAGTACTGGGGGCTTCCTACACCGATAAACTCATCTTT. It translates to CACGTVLGASYTDKLIF.

This clone occurred a few times. The likely explanation is a read error, given a far larger clone one base away. Other DNA sequences from this sample encode an identical CDR3 as well. This chain links TRDV2 with TRDJ3, with D possibly matching TRDD3 (6 bases). Germline V gene sequence: CDR1 GEAIGNYY, CDR2 EKD. This CDR3 is built from 22 residues. Here the CDR3 DNA reads TGTGCCTGCGACACCGGGTCGCAGGGGGACCCTCAAATGTCCTGGGACACCCGACAGATGTTTTTC. Residues: CACDTGSQGDPQMSWDTRQMFF.

This clone was seen a few times. The TCRdb record carries a much larger clone's protein, which differs from this DNA's translation at residue 4; a read error is the likely cause, and the protein listed here is the DNA translation. The sample carries other DNA sequences with the same CDR3. The chain has TRDV2 and TRDJ1; TRDD3 is a possible D gene (6 bases). Germline V lookup: CDR1 GEAIGNYY, CDR2 EKD. The CDR3 covers 19 residues. In DNA, the CDR3 is TGTGCCTGTGGCACCGTAGGGATAAGGGACAAACGGGCCACCGATAAACTCATCTTT. Residues: CACGTVGIRDKRATDKLIF.

This clone turned up a few times. TCRdb lists the protein of a much larger clone for this DNA, which differs at residues 5 and 6, so this is likely a read error; the protein given here is translated from the DNA itself. This rearrangement joins TRDV2 to TRDJ1; 13 bases line up with TRDD3. The CDR3 is 18 residues long. The germline V gene encodes CDR1 GEAIGNYY and CDR2 EKD. J gave up 2 bases and V 3 bases, and 11 bases lay outside the gene matches. This chain's CDR3 is CACDPVLGDTRGTDKLIF. The DNA of the CDR3 is TGTGCCTGTGACCCCGTACTGGGGGATACGCGAGGGACCGATAAACTCATCTTT.

The chain couples TRDV2 to TRDJ1; 12 bases line up with TRDD3. Germline V gives CDR1 GEAIGNYY, CDR2 EKD. Trimming cost V 3 bases and J 9 bases; bases outside gene matches: 16. This CDR3 region has 17 residues. The CDR3 reads CACDPVLGDTAAVELIF. The DNA of the CDR3 is TGTGCCTGTGACCCCGTACTGGGGGATACCGCGGCGGTCGAACTCATCTTT.

This clone was detected a few times. This likely came from a read error, as a far larger clone is one base away. Other DNA sequences from this sample encode an identical CDR3 as well. The genes are TRDV2 and TRDJ1; 11 bases line up with TRDD3. Unmatched junction bases numbered 15, after V lost 7 bases and J lost 0 bases. The CDR3 loop spans 18 amino acids. The V gene's germline CDR1 is GEAIGNYY and CDR2 EKD. CDR3 nucleotides: TGTGCCTGCGATCCGGTTAGAATGGGGGATACGTACACCGATAAACTCATCTTT. It translates to CACDPVRMGDTYTDKLIF.

Points on this clone: It differs at one base from a far larger clone, so likely a read error. The chain employs TRDV2 and TRDJ1; 8 bases are a match to TRDD3. Germline V gives CDR1 GEAIGNYY, CDR2 EKD. The trim removed 0 bases at V and 3 bases at J, leaving 23 bases unmatched. The CDR3 is made up of 21 amino acids. This chain's CDR3 is CACDTGFRSTGGRQYADKLIF. CDR3 nucleotides: TGTGCCTGTGACACCGGATTCCGGAGTACTGGGGGCCGACAGTACGCCGATAAACTCATCTTT.

This clone was counted between two and nine times. With a far larger clone one base away, a read error is the likely cause. Other DNA variants within this sample encode the same CDR3. The chain carries TRDV2 and TRDJ1; D not certain. This CDR3 has 14 residues. V shed 6 bases and J shed 3 bases, with 16 bases lying between them. Germline V gene data show CDR1 as GEAIGNYY and CDR2 as EKD. CDR3 residues: CACFALGAADKLIF. As DNA, the CDR3 is TGTGCCTGTTTCGCTCTAGGGGCCGCCGATAAACTCATCTTT.

Comment on this clone: This sequence is one base from a far larger clone and is likely a read error. The sample contains more than one DNA sequence encoding this CDR3. The chain links TRDV2 to TRDJ1; D gene uncertain. The CDR3 extends over 15 amino acids. Germline values: CDR1 GEAIGNYY, CDR2 EKD. V was clipped by 1 base and J by 5 bases, with 16 bases between them. CDR3 coding DNA: TGTGCCTGTGACACGGTAGGAGACTCCTCTGATAAACTCATCTTT. Translated, it gives CACDTVGDSSDKLIF.

Details on this clone: A single base is all that separates this from a far larger clone, so a read error is likely. This chain joins TRDV2 and TRDJ1; D is undetermined. V lost 0 bases and J lost 0, with 28 bases in between. The CDR3 has 21 residues. In germline, CDR1 is GEAIGNYY, CDR2 EKD. This chain's CDR3 is CACDTGFRSTRGRQYTDKLIF. The CDR3 DNA reads TGTGCCTGTGACACCGGATTCCGGAGTACTAGGGGCCGACAGTACACCGATAAACTCATCTTT.

This clone was recorded a few times. A far larger clone differs by one base, so this is likely a read error. Different DNA sequences within this sample yield the same CDR3. The gene calls are TRDV2 and TRDJ1, with 10 bases identical to TRDD3. V trimming: 3 bases; J trimming: 2 bases; junction bases outside the gene matches: 5. In germline, CDR1 is GEAIGNYY, CDR2 EKD. The CDR3 runs 15 residues. The CDR3 DNA sequence: TGTGCCTGTGACTCAATGGGGGATACTACCGATAAACTCATCTTT. Protein product: CACDSMGDTTDKLIF.

With regard to this clone: This likely came from a read error, as a far larger clone is one base away. This CDR3 is also generated by other DNA sequences in the sample. The chain recombines TRDV2 with TRDJ1, with 11 bases aligning to TRDD3. This CDR3 has 18 residues. Germline V gene lookup returns CDR1 GEAIGNYY and CDR2 EKD. The CDR3 bases are TGTGCCTGTGATCCGGTTAGAATGGGGGATACGTACACTGATAAACTCATCTTT. Residues: CACDPVRMGDTYTDKLIF.

In this sample, this clone turned up a few times. TCRdb assigns this DNA the protein of a much larger clone, which departs from its translation at residue 9; this likely reflects a read error, and the protein shown comes from translating the DNA. This chain joins TRDV2 and TRDJ1; TRDD3 agrees at 7 bases. The CDR3 covers 17 residues. Per germline, CDR1 GEAIGNYY and CDR2 EKD. The J segment lost 1 base and the V segment lost 1 base, leaving 11 bases of the junction unmatched. This CDR3 reads CACDTLGIATGTDKLIF. CDR3 in DNA: TGTGCCTGTGACACTCTGGGGATAGCAACGGGCACCGATAAACTCATCTTT.

On this clone itself: This probably arose from a read error, given a far larger clone one base away. Other DNA sequences of this sample code for an identical CDR3. The chain recombines TRDV2 with TRDJ1; 8 nucleotides line up with TRDD3. The CDR3 has 16 amino acids. The germline CDR1 and CDR2 sequences are GEAIGNYY and EKD. The CDR3 DNA sequence: TGTGCCTGTGAGGCACTGGGGGTGGAGGACACCGATAAACTCATATTT. Amino acid sequence: CACEALGVEDTDKLIF.